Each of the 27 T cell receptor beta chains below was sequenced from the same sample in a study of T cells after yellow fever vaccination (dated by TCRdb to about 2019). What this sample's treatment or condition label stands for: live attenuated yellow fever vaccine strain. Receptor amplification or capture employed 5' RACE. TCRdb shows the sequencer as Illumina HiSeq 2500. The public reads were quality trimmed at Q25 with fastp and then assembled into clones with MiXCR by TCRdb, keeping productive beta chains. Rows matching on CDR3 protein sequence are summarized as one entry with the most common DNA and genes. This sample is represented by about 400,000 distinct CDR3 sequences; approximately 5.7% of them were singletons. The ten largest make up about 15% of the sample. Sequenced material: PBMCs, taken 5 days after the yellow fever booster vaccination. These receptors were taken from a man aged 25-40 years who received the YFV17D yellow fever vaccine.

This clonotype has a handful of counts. The CDR3 loop reads CASSFTGPGPQHF. The DNA of the CDR3 is TGTGCCAGCAGTTTTACGGGGCCGGGGCCCCAGCATTTT. J is TRBJ1-5 and V is TRBV12-3 or TRBV12-4, with D maybe TRBD1 (5 bases). V was shortened by 3 bases and J by 9 bases, with 12 bases between the two germline ends. The CDR3 length is 13 residues.

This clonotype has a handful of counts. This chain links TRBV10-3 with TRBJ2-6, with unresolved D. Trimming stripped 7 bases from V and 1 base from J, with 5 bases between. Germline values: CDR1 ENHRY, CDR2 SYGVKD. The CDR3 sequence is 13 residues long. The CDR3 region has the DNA TGTGCCATCAAAGGGTCTGGGGCCAACGTCCTGACTTTC. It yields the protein CAIKGSGANVLTF.

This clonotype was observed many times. CDR3 sequence: CASSYSGLAGVYNEQFF. The CDR3, as DNA: TGTGCCAGCAGTTACTCTGGTCTAGCGGGAGTATACAATGAGCAGTTCTTC. This chain uses TRBV6-5 with TRBJ2-1; 10 bases match TRBD2. J was trimmed by 4 bases and V by 0 bases; bases with no gene match: 6. Germline values: CDR1 MNHEY, CDR2 SVGAGI. The CDR3 runs 17 residues.

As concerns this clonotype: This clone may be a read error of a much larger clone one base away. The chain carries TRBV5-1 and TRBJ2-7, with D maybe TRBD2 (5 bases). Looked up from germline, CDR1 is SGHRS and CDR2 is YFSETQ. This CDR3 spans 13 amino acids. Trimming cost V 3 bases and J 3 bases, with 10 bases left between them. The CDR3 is CASSWTRSYEQYF. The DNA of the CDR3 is TGCGCCAGCAGCTGGACTCGCAGCTACGAGCAGTACTTC.

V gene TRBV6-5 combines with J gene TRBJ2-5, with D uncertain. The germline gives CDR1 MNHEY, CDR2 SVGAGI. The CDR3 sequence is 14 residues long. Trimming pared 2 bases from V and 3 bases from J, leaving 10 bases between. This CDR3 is CASSYGGEKETQYF. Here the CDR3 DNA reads TGTGCCAGCAGTTACGGCGGAGAAAAAGAGACCCAGTACTTC.

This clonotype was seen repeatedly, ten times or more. CDR3 sequence (DNA): TGCAGTGCTAGCCGGGACGGTCAGACTGAAGCTTTCTTT. Encoded protein: CSASRDGQTEAFF. The chain uses TRBV20-1 and TRBJ1-1, with D possibly being TRBD1 (5 bases). The CDR3 sequence is 13 residues long. Germline V lookup: CDR1 DFQATT, CDR2 SNEGSKA (reference sequence). V lost 3 bases and J 5 bases, leaving 13 bases between the germline ends.

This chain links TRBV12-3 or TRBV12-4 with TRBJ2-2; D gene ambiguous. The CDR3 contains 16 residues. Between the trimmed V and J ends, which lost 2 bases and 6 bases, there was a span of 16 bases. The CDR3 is CASSLRPGSGAGELFF. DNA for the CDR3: TGTGCCAGCAGTTTAAGGCCCGGATCGGGCGCCGGGGAGCTGTTTTTT.

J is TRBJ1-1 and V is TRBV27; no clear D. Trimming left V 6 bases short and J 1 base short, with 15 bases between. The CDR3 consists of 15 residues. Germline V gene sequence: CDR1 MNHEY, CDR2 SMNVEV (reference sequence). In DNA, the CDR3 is TGTGCCAGCAGCCCCTACGCAACAGAGAACACTGAAGCTTTCTTT. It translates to CASSPYATENTEAFF.

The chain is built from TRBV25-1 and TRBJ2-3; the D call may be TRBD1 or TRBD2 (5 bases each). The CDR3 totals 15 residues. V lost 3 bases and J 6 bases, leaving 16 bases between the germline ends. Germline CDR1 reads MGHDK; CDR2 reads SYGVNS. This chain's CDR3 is CASSDPGTSPDTQYF. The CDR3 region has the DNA TGTGCCAGCAGTGACCCGGGGACCAGTCCTGATACGCAGTATTTT.

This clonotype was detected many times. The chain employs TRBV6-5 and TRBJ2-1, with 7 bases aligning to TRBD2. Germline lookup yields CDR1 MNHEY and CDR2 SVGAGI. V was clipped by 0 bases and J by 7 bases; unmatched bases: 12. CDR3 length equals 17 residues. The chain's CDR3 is CASSYSRITSASNEQFF. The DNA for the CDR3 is TGTGCCAGCAGTTACTCGAGGATTACTAGCGCCTCGAATGAGCAGTTCTTC.

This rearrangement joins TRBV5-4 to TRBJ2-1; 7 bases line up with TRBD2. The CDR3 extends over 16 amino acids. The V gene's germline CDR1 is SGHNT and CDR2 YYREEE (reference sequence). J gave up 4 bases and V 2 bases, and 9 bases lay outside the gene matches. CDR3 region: CASSFWRLADYNEQFF. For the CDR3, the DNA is TGTGCCAGCAGCTTTTGGCGGCTAGCGGATTACAATGAGCAGTTCTTC.

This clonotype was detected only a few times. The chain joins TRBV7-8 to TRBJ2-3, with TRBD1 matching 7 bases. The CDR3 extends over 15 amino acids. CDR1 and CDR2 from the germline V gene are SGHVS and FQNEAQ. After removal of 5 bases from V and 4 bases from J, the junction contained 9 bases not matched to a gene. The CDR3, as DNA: TGTGCCAGCAGCCCTGGGGTTCAGGGGGCAGATACGCAGTATTTT. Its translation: CASSPGVQGADTQYF.

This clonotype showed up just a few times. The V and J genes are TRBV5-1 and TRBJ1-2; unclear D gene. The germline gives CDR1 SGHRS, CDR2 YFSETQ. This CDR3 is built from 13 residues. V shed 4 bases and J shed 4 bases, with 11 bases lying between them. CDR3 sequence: CASSEPAGYGYTF. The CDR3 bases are TGCGCCAGCAGCGAACCCGCGGGCTATGGCTACACCTTC.

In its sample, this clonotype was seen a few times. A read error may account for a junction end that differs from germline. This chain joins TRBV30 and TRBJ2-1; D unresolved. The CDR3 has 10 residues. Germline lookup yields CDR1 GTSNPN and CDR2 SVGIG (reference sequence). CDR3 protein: CAWSDSRIRF. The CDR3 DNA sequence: TGTGCCTGGAGTGATTCCAGGATACGTTTC.

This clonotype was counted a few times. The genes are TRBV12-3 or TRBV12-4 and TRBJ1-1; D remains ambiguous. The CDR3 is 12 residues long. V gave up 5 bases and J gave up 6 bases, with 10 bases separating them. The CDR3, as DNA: TGTGCCAGCAGTGCGTGGCAGGCTGAAGCTTTCTTT. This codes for CASSAWQAEAFF.

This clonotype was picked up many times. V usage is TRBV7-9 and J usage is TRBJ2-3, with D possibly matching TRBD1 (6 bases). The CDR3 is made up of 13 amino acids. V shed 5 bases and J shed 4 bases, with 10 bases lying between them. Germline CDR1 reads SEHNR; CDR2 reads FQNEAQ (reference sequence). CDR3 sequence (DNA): TGTGCCAGCAGCGCCCGGACAGCAGATACGCAGTATTTT. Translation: CASSARTADTQYF.

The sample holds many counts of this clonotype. CDR3 amino acids: CASSKLNEQFF. Here the CDR3 DNA reads TGTGCCTCCAGCAAGCTTAATGAGCAGTTCTTC. The chain carries TRBV12-3 or TRBV12-4 and TRBJ2-1; D is unclear. V shed 11 bases and J shed 7 bases, with 12 bases lying between them. The CDR3 sequence is 11 residues long.

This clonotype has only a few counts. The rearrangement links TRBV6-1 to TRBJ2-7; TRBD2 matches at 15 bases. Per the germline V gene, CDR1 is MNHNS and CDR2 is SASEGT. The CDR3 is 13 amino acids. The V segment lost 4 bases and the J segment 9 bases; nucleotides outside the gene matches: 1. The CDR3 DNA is TGTGCCAGCAGTGCGGGACTAGCGGGAGGGCAGTACTTC. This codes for CASSAGLAGGQYF.

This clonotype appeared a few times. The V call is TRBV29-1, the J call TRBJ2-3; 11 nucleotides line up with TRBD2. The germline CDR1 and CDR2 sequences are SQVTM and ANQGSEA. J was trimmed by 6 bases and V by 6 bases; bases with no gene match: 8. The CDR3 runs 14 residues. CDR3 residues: CSVATSGMSDTQYF. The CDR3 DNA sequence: TGCAGCGTCGCGACTAGCGGGATGAGCGATACGCAGTATTTT.

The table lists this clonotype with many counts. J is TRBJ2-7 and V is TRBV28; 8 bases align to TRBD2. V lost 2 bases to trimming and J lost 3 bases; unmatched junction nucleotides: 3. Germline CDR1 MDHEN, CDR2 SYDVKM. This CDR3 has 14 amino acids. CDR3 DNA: TGTGCCAGCAGTTTAACGGGGGGGAGCTACGAGCAGTACTTC. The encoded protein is CASSLTGGSYEQYF.

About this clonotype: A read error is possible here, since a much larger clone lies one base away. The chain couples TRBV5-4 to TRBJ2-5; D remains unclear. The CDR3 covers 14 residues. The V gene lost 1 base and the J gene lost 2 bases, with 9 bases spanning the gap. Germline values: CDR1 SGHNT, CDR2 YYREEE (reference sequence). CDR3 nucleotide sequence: TGTGCCAGCAGCTTGACTCCAAGGCAAGAGACCCAGTACTTC. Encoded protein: CASSLTPRQETQYF.

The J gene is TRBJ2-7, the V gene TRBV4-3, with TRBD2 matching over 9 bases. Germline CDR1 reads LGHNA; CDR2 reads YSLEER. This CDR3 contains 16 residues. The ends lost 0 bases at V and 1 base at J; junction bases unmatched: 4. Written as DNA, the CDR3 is TGCGCCAGCAGCCAAGATCGTAGCGGGGGTTCCTACGAGCAGTACTTC. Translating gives CASSQDRSGGSYEQYF.

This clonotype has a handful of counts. CDR3 protein: CSALPGQGNTIYF. In DNA, the CDR3 is TGCAGCGCCCTACCGGGACAGGGAAACACCATATATTTT. The rearrangement links TRBV29-1 to TRBJ1-3; 7 nucleotides line up with TRBD1. The germline V gene has CDR1 SQVTM and CDR2 ANQGSEA. V was pared by 7 bases and J by 4 bases, with 7 bases of the junction left unmatched. This CDR3 has 13 amino acids.

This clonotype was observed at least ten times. CDR3 DNA sequence: TGTGCCAGCAGGGACCCCCCCAACGGACGGCAGTACTTC. Residues: CASRDPPNGRQYF. V and J are TRBV7-2 and TRBJ2-7; D ambiguous. The CDR3 is 13 amino acids. Germline V lookup: CDR1 SGHTA, CDR2 FQGNSA. V lost 6 bases to trimming and J lost 9 bases, with 18 bases between them.

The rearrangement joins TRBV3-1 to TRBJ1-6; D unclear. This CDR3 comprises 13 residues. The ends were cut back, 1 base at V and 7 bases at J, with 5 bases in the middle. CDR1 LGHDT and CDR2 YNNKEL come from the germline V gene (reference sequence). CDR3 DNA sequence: TGTGCCAGCAGCCAAGGAACCAATTCACCCCTCCACTTT. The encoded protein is CASSQGTNSPLHF.

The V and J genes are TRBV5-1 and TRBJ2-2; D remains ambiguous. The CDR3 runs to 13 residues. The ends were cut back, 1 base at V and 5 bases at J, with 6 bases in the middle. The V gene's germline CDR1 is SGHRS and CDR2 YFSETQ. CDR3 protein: CASSLKGTGELFF. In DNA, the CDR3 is TGCGCCAGCAGCTTGAAGGGAACCGGGGAGCTGTTTTTT.

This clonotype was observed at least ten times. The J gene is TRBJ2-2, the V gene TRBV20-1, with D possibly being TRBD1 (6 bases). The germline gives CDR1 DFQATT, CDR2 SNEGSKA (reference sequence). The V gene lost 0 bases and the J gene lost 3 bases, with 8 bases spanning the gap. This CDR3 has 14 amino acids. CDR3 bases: TGCAGTGCTAGAGATGGGGGCCACACCGGGGAGCTGTTTTTT. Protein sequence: CSARDGGHTGELFF.